These 19 T cell receptor beta chains originate from one sample sequenced in a study of blood T cell repertoires in COVID-19. This table comes from immunoSEQ multiplex PCR, and its TCRdb copy is limited to in-frame clones, with some not included. The profile covers about 250,000 clones, with around 83% appearing a single time and 5% taken by the ten largest. Material for sequencing was PBMCs or T cells enriched from blood (not recorded which). The origin of the receptors is a man aged 40-49 years who had been exposed to COVID-19.

This clone has only one observation. The V gene is TRBV7-9, the J gene TRBJ2-5; the match to TRBD2 covers 8 bases. CDR3 length equals 15 residues. V lost 5 bases and J lost 7; bases outside the gene matches: 12. Germline V gives CDR1 SEHNR, CDR2 FQNEAQ (reference sequence). The CDR3 region is CASSPAGVLAGTQYF. In DNA form, the CDR3 reads TGTGCCAGCAGCCCAGCAGGTGTCCTAGCGGGGACCCAGTACTTC.

The chain uses TRBV11-2 and TRBJ2-1; tentative D call: TRBD2 (6 bases). The CDR3 contains 15 residues. Germline V gives CDR1 SGHAT, CDR2 FQNNGV. V was trimmed by 3 bases and J by 5 bases, leaving 14 bases between them. Here the CDR3 reads CASSFADGGNNEQFF. Here the CDR3 DNA reads TGTGCCAGCAGCTTCGCAGACGGGGGAAACAATGAGCAGTTCTTC.

This clone was detected once. V and J are TRBV7-8 and TRBJ1-4; perhaps TRBD1 as D (5 bases). The CDR3 is 14 residues long. Germline CDR1 SGHVS, CDR2 FQNEAQ. V was trimmed by 2 bases and J by 8 bases, leaving 12 bases between them. The DNA for the CDR3 is TGTGCCAGCAGCTTACGGGGGGGTGACGAAAAACTGTTTTTT. This encodes CASSLRGGDEKLFF.

This rearrangement joins TRBV5-4 to TRBJ1-3; D may be TRBD1 (6 bases). Trimming cost V 4 bases and J 0 bases, with 20 bases left between them. Looked up from germline, CDR1 is SGHNT and CDR2 is YYREEE (reference sequence). CDR3 length: 18 amino acids. CDR3 amino acids: CASSPPGVRGISGNTIYF. The CDR3 bases are TGTGCCAGCAGCCCACCCGGGGTGAGGGGGATCTCTGGAAACACCATATATTTT.

The chain has TRBV30 and TRBJ2-1; 10 positions match TRBD2. Germline-derived CDR1 and CDR2 are GTSNPN and SVGIG (reference sequence). The CDR3 is made up of 15 amino acids. Trimming at V came to 0 bases and at J to 9 bases, leaving 8 bases not matched to a gene. The CDR3 DNA reads TGTGCCTGGAGTGTAGTTCTAGCGGGAGCGGTTGAGCAGTTCTTC. Its protein is CAWSVVLAGAVEQFF.

The V gene is TRBV24-1, the J gene TRBJ2-1; D unclear. This CDR3 has 13 amino acids. Germline loops: CDR1 KGHDR, CDR2 SFDVKD. V was shortened by 10 bases and J by 0 bases, with 9 bases between the two germline ends. CDR3 DNA: TGTGCCACGCGTTCGGGCTCCTACAATGAGCAGTTCTTC. This encodes CATRSGSYNEQFF.

The chain carries TRBV20-1 and TRBJ2-7; no definite D call. The CDR3 sequence is 12 residues long. CDR1 is DFQATT and CDR2 is SNEGSKA in the germline V gene (reference sequence). V lost 3 bases and J lost 1, with 7 bases in between. The DNA of the CDR3 is TGCAGTGCTAGTTTGGCATCCTACGAGCAGTACTTC. It codes for CSASLASYEQYF.

The chain couples TRBV5-4 to TRBJ2-7; possibly TRBD2 for D (6 bases). CDR3 length: 14 amino acids. Per germline, CDR1 SGHNT and CDR2 YYREEE (reference sequence). Trimming shortened V by 4 bases and J by 2 bases, and 13 bases separated the two germline ends. CDR3 coding DNA: TGTGCCAGCAGCCCAGACAGCGGGCCCTACGAGCAGTACTTC. This encodes CASSPDSGPYEQYF.

In DNA form, the CDR3 reads TGTGCCAGCAGCTTGGCGGGACAGGGTGCCCGCGGAAACTATGGCTACACCTTC. It encodes CASSLAGQGARGNYGYTF. This chain links TRBV5-6 with TRBJ1-2, with 9 bases that match TRBD1. Per the germline V gene, CDR1 is SGHDT and CDR2 is YYEEEE. V lost 0 bases, J lost 2 bases, and 11 bases stayed unmatched. This CDR3 has 18 amino acids.

The chain is built from TRBV6-5 and TRBJ1-3; D might be TRBD1 (5 bases). Germline V gene data show CDR1 as MNHEY and CDR2 as SVGAGI. Trimming took off 6 bases at V and 0 bases at J, with 9 bases between the two ends. The length of the CDR3 is 14 residues. The CDR3 bases are TGTGCCAGCAGCACGACAGTCTCTGGAAACACCATATATTTT. Its protein is CASSTTVSGNTIYF.

The CDR3 DNA sequence: TGTGCCTGGAGTCCCGGACTAGCGGGATTTCAAGATACGCAGTATTTT. This translates into CAWSPGLAGFQDTQYF. V and J are TRBV30 and TRBJ2-3; 12 nucleotides line up with TRBD2. This CDR3 region has 16 residues. Germline V gene data show CDR1 as GTSNPN and CDR2 as SVGIG (reference sequence). With V trimmed by 2 bases and J by 5 bases, 8 bases remained unmatched.

The CDR3: CATWDINFYNSPLHF. The CDR3 coding sequence is TGTGCCACCTGGGACATCAACTTCTATAATTCACCCCTCCACTTT. The chain is built from TRBV19 and TRBJ1-6; possibly TRBD1 for D (6 bases). The CDR3 covers 15 residues. The germline V gene has CDR1 LNHDA and CDR2 SQIVND (reference sequence). V dropped 10 bases and J dropped 3 bases, with 16 bases sitting between them. The variable domain in full, with the rest retrieved from reference TRBV19 and TRBJ1-6, is DGGITQSPKYLFRKEGQNVTLSCEQNLNHDAMYWYRQDPGQGLRLIYYSQIVNDFQKGDIAEGYSVSREKKESFPLTVTSAQKNPTAFYLCATWDINFYNSPLHFGNGTRLTVT.

J is TRBJ1-6 and V is TRBV5-1; possibly TRBD1 for D (6 bases). Germline values: CDR1 SGHRS, CDR2 YFSETQ. The CDR3 consists of 18 residues. V shed 0 bases and J shed 8 bases, with 21 bases lying between them. CDR3 DNA: TGCGCCAGCAGCTTGGGACAGGCTTTAGGGAAAAACGATTCACCCCTCCACTTT. As protein: CASSLGQALGKNDSPLHF.

J is TRBJ1-4 and V is TRBV24-1; D possibly corresponds to TRBD1 (6 bases). The CDR3 consists of 15 residues. Trimming pared 3 bases from V and 6 bases from J, leaving 13 bases between. Germline V gives CDR1 KGHDR, CDR2 SFDVKD. This chain's CDR3 is CATSDPQGGDEKLFF. The CDR3 region has the DNA TGTGCCACCAGTGATCCACAGGGAGGGGATGAAAAACTGTTTTTT.

The V gene is TRBV29-1, the J gene TRBJ1-2; a possible D gene is TRBD1 (6 bases). V was pared by 7 bases and J by 4 bases, with 25 bases between. CDR1 and CDR2 from the germline V gene are SQVTM and ANQGSEA. The CDR3 has 16 amino acids. CDR3 sequence reads: CSAFEPSWGLAYGYTF. Written as DNA, the CDR3 is TGCAGCGCGTTCGAACCGTCCTGGGGGCTCGCCTATGGCTACACCTTC.

This chain uses TRBV18 with TRBJ2-3; TRBD2 might be the D (5 bases). The CDR3 consists of 12 residues. V dropped 9 bases and J dropped 5 bases, with 12 bases sitting between them. Germline CDR1 KGHSH, CDR2 LQKENI. CDR3 bases: TGTGCCAGTAATCAACGGGGAGATACGCAGTATTTT. Encoded protein: CASNQRGDTQYF.

The chain links TRBV21-1 to TRBJ2-4; the table's D call, TRBD1, was not checked against the DNA. TRBV21-1 is annotated as a pseudogene. The CDR3 totals 14 residues. This CDR3 reads CASIAGEAKNIQYF. In DNA, the CDR3 is TGTGCCAGCATCGCAGGGGAGGCCAAAAACATTCAGTACTTC.

V and J are TRBV19 and TRBJ2-7, with 10 bases lining up with TRBD2. The CDR3 runs 14 residues. The germline V gene has CDR1 LNHDA and CDR2 SQIVND (reference sequence). J gave up 4 bases and V 8 bases, and 8 bases lay outside the gene matches. The CDR3 is CASATASGRYEQYF. CDR3 DNA sequence: TGTGCCAGTGCGACGGCTAGCGGGAGATACGAGCAGTACTTC.

V usage is TRBV19 and J usage is TRBJ1-2; D perhaps matches TRBD1 (6 bases). V dropped 3 bases and J dropped 5 bases, with 13 bases sitting between them. CDR1 and CDR2 (germline): LNHDA, SQIVND (reference sequence). The CDR3 consists of 14 residues. The CDR3 protein is CASSIDRFQYGYTF. The CDR3 coding sequence is TGTGCCAGTAGTATCGACAGGTTCCAATATGGCTACACCTTC. Based on the CDR3 plus reference TRBV19 and TRBJ1-2, the full variable domain is DGGITQSPKYLFRKEGQNVTLSCEQNLNHDAMYWYRQDPGQGLRLIYYSQIVNDFQKGDIAEGYSVSREKKESFPLTVTSAQKNPTAFYLCASSIDRFQYGYTFGSGTRLTVV.